This T cell receptor (beta chain) was profiled in a study of siplizumab effects on memory and regulatory T cells. Study results and caveats: Whether proliferating Tregs in siplizumab cultures suppress was not functionally confirmed. The mapping of alloreactive clones to unstimulated subsets covered only a minor fraction of them. Neither a naive nor a memory phenotype was assignable to roughly 80-95% of proliferating CD4+ or CD8+ clones. Naive T cells apparently outstripped memory cells in diversity and seemed major alloresponse contributors.

With V trimmed by 5 bases and J by 7 bases, 9 bases remained unmatched. Germline V gene data show CDR1 as MNHEY and CDR2 as SMNVEV (reference sequence). The length of the CDR3 is 17 residues. As concerns this clone: Its antigen remains unknown.

Clones were sequenced by immunoSEQ multiplex PCR, and TCRdb holds only the in-frame ones, with some missing. The sample carries some 100,000 clones, 92% recorded once. Sequenced input: Tregs sorted from blood. This TCR came from a human donor in good health. The chain uses TRBV27 and TRBJ2-2; 14 bases match TRBD2. Written as DNA, the CDR3 is TGTGCCAGCAGTCCCCAGACTAGCGGGAGGGCCGTCGGGGAGCTGTTTTTT. Encoded protein: CASSPQTSGRAVGELFF.